This T cell receptor beta chain appears in the sequencing data of a study of T cell repertoires in cytomegalovirus infection. TCRdb used MiXCR to reprocess the reads, holding one entry per CDR3 protein. The sample includes roughly 300,000 distinct CDR3 sequences, 25% of them seen just once. Germline V gene sequence: CDR1 SGHRS, CDR2 YFSETQ. V gave up 1 base and J gave up 0 bases, with 13 bases separating them. CDR3 length: 17 amino acids. Input material: PBMCs. This receptor was obtained from a human donor in good health (CMV status not recorded). Some clones in this sample may be carry-over from other donors' samples. The chain uses TRBV5-1 and TRBJ2-2, with D perhaps being TRBD1 or TRBD2 (6 bases each). CDR3 region: CASSLSRGQANTGELFF. DNA of the CDR3: TGCGCCAGCAGCTTGAGTCGGGGGCAAGCGAACACCGGGGAGCTGTTTTTT. Using reference TRBV5-1 and TRBJ2-2 for the parts outside the CDR3, the full variable domain is KAGVTQTPRYLIKTRGQQVTLSCSPISGHRSVSWYQQTPGQGLQFLFEYFSETQRNKGNFPGRFSGRQFSNSRSEMNVSTLELGDSALYLCASSLSRGQANTGELFFGEGSRLTVL.